This T cell receptor beta chain stems from a study of shared clonotypes between healthy human individuals. The CDR3 length is 15 residues. Trimming took 0 bases from V and 11 from J; bases not matched to a gene: 12. Germline CDR1 is LGHNA and CDR2 is YNFKEQ. Libraries were prepared by immunoSEQ multiplex PCR; TCRdb keeps only in-frame clonotypes and omits some of them. The table records 2 million to 2.5 million clones, approximately 93% of them present only once. Adult donors, all healthy and HIV-negative, had no recent acute infections or vaccinations. The TCR originated in a young man in good health. Some clones in this sample may be carry-over from other donors' samples. The chain recombines TRBV4-2 with TRBJ2-5, with 7 nucleotides matching TRBD2. The sequenced material came from naive CD4+ T cells from PBMCs. Subset of the sample: CD45RA+ positively selected. The CDR3 spells CASSQDYAGAREQYF. The CDR3 DNA is TGTGCCAGCAGCCAAGATTACGCGGGAGCAAGGGAGCAGTACTTC.